A single sample gave rise to the 14 T cell receptor beta chains below, sequenced in a study of radiotherapy plus CTLA-4 blockade in lung cancer. Measured with immunoSEQ multiplex PCR; TCRdb has only the in-frame clones, and not every one. The sample lists about 80,000 clones; around 85% were seen once. The material was peripheral blood, obtained from a patient treated with radiotherapy plus ipilimumab. The receptors derive from a human donor with non-small cell lung cancer who had a partial response to radiotherapy plus ipilimumab.

The chain combines TRBV5-1 with TRBJ2-1, with TRBD2 identical over 11 bases. CDR1 and CDR2 from the germline V gene are SGHRS and YFSETQ. V shed 0 bases, J shed 7 bases, and the junction held 3 bases outside the gene matches. The CDR3 contains 15 residues. The CDR3 DNA sequence: TGCGCCAGCAGCTTGGAATTAGCGGGGGGGAATGAGCAGTTCTTC. The encoded protein is CASSLELAGGNEQFF.

This chain links TRBV5-6 with TRBJ2-5, with 9 bases lining up with TRBD1. Trimming removed 2 bases from V and 0 bases from J; junction bases left unmatched: 5. This CDR3 region has 16 residues. CDR1 is SGHDT and CDR2 is YYEEEE in the germline V gene. CDR3 bases: TGTGCCAGCAGCTTAACAGGGGGCGAGTACCAAGAGACCCAGTACTTC. Protein product: CASSLTGGEYQETQYF.

The V gene is TRBV10-3, the J gene TRBJ2-5, with 7 positions matching TRBD1. The J call is in doubt because the DNA end fits TRBJ2-7 better. CDR1 is ENHRY and CDR2 is SYGVKD in the germline V gene. The CDR3 has 12 amino acids. The CDR3 loop is CAIQRQGYEQYF. CDR3 sequence (DNA): TGTGCCATCCAACGACAGGGCTACGAGCAGTACTTC.

The chain employs TRBV9 and TRBJ1-2, with a weak D call TRBD1 (5 bases). CDR1 and CDR2 (germline): SGDLS, YYNGEE. Deletions cut 3 bases from V and 8 bases from J, with 11 bases between. CDR3 length: 12 amino acids. CDR3 protein: CASSATVYGYTF. Written as DNA, the CDR3 is TGTGCCAGCAGCGCGACAGTTTACGGCTACACCTTC.

The chain combines TRBV7-9 with TRBJ2-4; 12 bases line up with TRBD2. V lost 7 bases and J lost 6; bases outside the gene matches: 1. CDR3 length: 13 amino acids. Looked up from germline, CDR1 is SEHNR and CDR2 is FQNEAQ (reference sequence). The CDR3 region is CASKLAGGNIQYF. In DNA form, the CDR3 reads TGTGCCAGCAAACTAGCGGGAGGAAACATTCAGTACTTC.

J is TRBJ2-4 and V is TRBV7-9; the D gene is possibly TRBD1 (5 bases). The CDR3 runs to 15 residues. The V end was cut by 5 bases, the J end by 0 bases, with 11 bases between. Germline CDR1 and CDR2: SEHNR and FQNEAQ (reference sequence). For the CDR3, the DNA is TGTGCCAGCAGCCAAGACAGATTAGCCAAAAACATTCAGTACTTC. Protein sequence: CASSQDRLAKNIQYF.

This chain joins TRBV18 and TRBJ1-2; perhaps TRBD1 as D (5 bases). Trimming took off 0 bases at V and 4 bases at J, with 6 bases between the two ends. Per the germline V gene, CDR1 is KGHSH and CDR2 is LQKENI. This CDR3 is built from 13 residues. CDR3 nucleotide sequence: TGTGCCAGCTCACCACCCGGGGGCTATGGCTACACCTTC. Translation: CASSPPGGYGYTF.

Notes on this clone: A read error is likely, as this CDR3 ends without the conserved phenylalanine or tryptophan. The limits of the CDR3 on the DNA are not certain, so only TCRdb's listed CDR3 is given. The chain has TRBV6-1 and TRBJ2-3; TRBD2 is taken as the D call from the table, unchecked against the DNA. The germline gives CDR1 MNHNS, CDR2 SASEGT. Counting both end residues, the CDR3 totals 14 amino acids. CDR3 loop: CASSERAGPTEISL.

The CDR3, as DNA: TGTGCCAGCAGTTTCGTCAAGAGACAGGGGGCTCGGGAGACCCAGTACTTC. Encoded protein: CASSFVKRQGARETQYF. The chain employs TRBV28 and TRBJ2-5; 10 nucleotides match TRBD1. The CDR3 extends over 17 amino acids. J was trimmed by 5 bases and V by 3 bases; bases with no gene match: 12. Germline loops: CDR1 MDHEN, CDR2 SYDVKM.

This sequence joins TRBV6-6 and TRBJ2-7; 9 bases line up with TRBD1. The CDR3 is 15 amino acids. The ends lost 6 bases at V and 3 bases at J; junction bases unmatched: 9. Looked up from germline, CDR1 is MNHNY and CDR2 is SVGAGI (reference sequence). The CDR3 sequence is CASSYLGQGNYEQYF. The CDR3 bases are TGTGCCAGCAGCTACCTGGGACAGGGTAACTACGAGCAGTACTTC.

The J gene is TRBJ2-1, the V gene TRBV28; 7 bases map to TRBD1. J gave up 2 bases and V 2 bases, and 6 bases lay outside the gene matches. Per the germline V gene, CDR1 is MDHEN and CDR2 is SYDVKM. The CDR3 is 16 residues long. The CDR3 bases are TGTGCCAGCAGTTTACAACCGGGACAGCCCTACAATGAGCAGTTCTTC. Translation: CASSLQPGQPYNEQFF.

This clone was counted a single time. The chain uses TRBV6-4 and TRBJ2-1; 10 positions match TRBD2. V dropped 5 bases and J dropped 0; count of bases not matched to a gene: 4. Per the germline V gene, CDR1 is MRHNA and CDR2 is SNTAGT. CDR3 length equals 16 residues. The CDR3 sequence is CASSPSSGSSYNEQFF. Written as DNA, the CDR3 is TGTGCCAGCAGTCCGTCTAGCGGGAGCTCCTACAATGAGCAGTTCTTC.

This chain connects TRBV7-9 to TRBJ2-1; D perhaps matches TRBD2 (5 bases). V was shortened by 2 bases and J by 7 bases, with 12 bases between the two germline ends. CDR1 and CDR2 from the germline V gene are SEHNR and FQNEAQ (reference sequence). The CDR3 extends over 14 amino acids. The CDR3 DNA reads TGTGCCAGCAGCTTAAGAGGGCCTGGGAATGAGCAGTTCTTC. Residues: CASSLRGPGNEQFF.

The chain joins TRBV5-1 to TRBJ2-5; TRBD1 matches 7 bases. The CDR3 spans 14 residues. V lost 0 bases, J lost 3 bases, and 2 bases stayed unmatched. The germline gives CDR1 SGHRS, CDR2 YFSETQ. Here the CDR3 reads CASSLVQGKETQYF. The DNA for the CDR3 is TGCGCCAGCAGCTTGGTACAGGGGAAAGAGACCCAGTACTTC.